The 3 T cell receptor beta chains listed next were all sequenced from one sample in a study of blood T cell repertoires in COVID-19. TCRdb keeps only in-frame clones here, not all; method: immunoSEQ multiplex PCR. The top ten clones hold 15% to 20% of a sample with approximately 160,000 clones, about 92% of them seen once. The sequenced sample was peripheral blood. These receptors came from a man aged 55 to 69 with active or convalescent COVID-19.

The rearrangement links TRBV7-9 to TRBJ1-2; a weak D match, TRBD1 (5 bases). CDR3 length: 13 residues. Germline CDR1 SEHNR, CDR2 FQNEAQ (reference sequence). Trimming removed 11 bases from V and 2 bases from J, with 15 bases in between. This CDR3 reads CASTSQENYGYTF. Written as DNA, the CDR3 is TGTGCCTCCACGTCACAGGAAAACTATGGCTACACCTTC. Together with reference TRBV7-9 and TRBJ1-2, the CDR3 gives the full variable domain: DTGVSQNPRHKITKRGQNVTFRCDPISEHNRLYWYRQTLGQGPEFLTYFQNEAQLEKSRLLSDRFSAERPKGSFSTLEIQRTEQGDSAMYLCASTSQENYGYTFGSGTRLTVV.

This clone was counted a single time. The chain combines TRBV18 with TRBJ2-5; 14 bases match TRBD2. Germline V gene data show CDR1 as KGHSH and CDR2 as LQKENI. This CDR3 has 15 amino acids. V was pared by 3 bases and J by 4 bases, with 1 base of the junction left unmatched. The CDR3 DNA sequence: TGTGCCAGCTCACCTGGGACTAGCGGGGGAGAGACCCAGTACTTC. As protein: CASSPGTSGGETQYF.

The V call is TRBV19, the J call TRBJ1-1; D gene ambiguous. Germline CDR1 reads LNHDA; CDR2 reads SQIVND (reference sequence). Trimming removed 4 bases at V and 9 bases at J, with 12 bases between. The length of the CDR3 is 12 residues. CDR3 nucleotide sequence: TGTGCCAGTAGTAATTTGTCTCCCCAAGCTTTCTTT. Its translation is CASSNLSPQAFF.